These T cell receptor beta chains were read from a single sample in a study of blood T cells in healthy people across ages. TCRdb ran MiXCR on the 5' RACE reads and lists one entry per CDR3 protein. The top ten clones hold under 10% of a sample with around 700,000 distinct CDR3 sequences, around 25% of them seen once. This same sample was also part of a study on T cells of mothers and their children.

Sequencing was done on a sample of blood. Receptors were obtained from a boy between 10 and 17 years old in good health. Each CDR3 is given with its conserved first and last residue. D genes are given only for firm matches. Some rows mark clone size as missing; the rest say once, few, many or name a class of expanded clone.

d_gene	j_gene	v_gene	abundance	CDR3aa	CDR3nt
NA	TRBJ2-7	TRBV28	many	CASSLTGAAYEQYF	TGTGCCAGCAGCTTGACTGGGGCCGCCTACGAGCAGTACTTC
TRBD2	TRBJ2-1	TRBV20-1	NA	CSARVFLAGVEGLYNEQFF	TGCAGTGCTAGAGTTTTCCTAGCGGGAGTCGAGGGCCTATACAATGAGCAGTTCTTC
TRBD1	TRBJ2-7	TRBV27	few	CASSLSRQGSLEQYF	TGTGCCAGCAGTTTATCGCGACAGGGTAGCCTCGAGCAGTACTTC
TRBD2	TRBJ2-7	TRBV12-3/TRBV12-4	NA	CASSGTSGNHEQYF	TGTGCCAGCAGTGGGACTAGCGGGAACCACGAGCAGTACTTC
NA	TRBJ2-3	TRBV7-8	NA	CASSLPTENTDTQYF	TGTGCCAGCAGCTTGCCGACAGAAAACACAGATACGCAGTATTTT
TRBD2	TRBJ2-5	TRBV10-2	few	CASSESAGVIETQYF	TGCGCCAGCAGTGAGTCGGCGGGAGTAATAGAGACCCAGTACTTC
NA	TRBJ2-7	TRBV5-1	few	CASRGGTGTGEQYF	TGCGCCAGCAGAGGAGGTACAGGGACTGGAGAGCAGTACTTC
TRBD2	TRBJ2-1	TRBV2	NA	CASCIAGGAYNEQFF	TGTGCCAGCTGTATAGCGGGAGGAGCCTACAATGAGCAGTTCTTC
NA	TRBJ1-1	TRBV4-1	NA	CASSPFRQLEAFF	TGCGCCAGCAGCCCGTTTAGACAGCTTGAAGCTTTCTTT
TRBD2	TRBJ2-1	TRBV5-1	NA	CASSPRETSGNNEQFF	TGCGCCAGCAGCCCCAGGGAGACTAGCGGAAACAATGAGCAGTTCTTC